This T cell receptor (beta chain) comes out of a study of tumor-infiltrating lymphocytes in primary liver carcinoma. The overall study: Roughly 3.65 to 7.13 million productive TCRbeta reads were obtained per sample, with similar numbers across tissue types.

Study-wide points: Tumor-blood pairs (like tumor-adjacent pairs) overlapped less than tumor region pairs did. Blood trailed tumors significantly in top-250-clone fraction (p = 0.039).

Blood RNA was derived from unsorted whole blood, and germline DNA was extracted too. A sample of 3.5 to 4.5 milliliters of peripheral blood was taken before surgery. The CDR3 totals 16 residues. Germline CDR1 reads MGHRA; CDR2 reads YSYEKL. Comment on this clonotype: The antigen is unknown. A read error may be the cause here, since a much bigger clone is one base away.

Synthesis of TCR beta cDNA was carried out from around 500 ng total RNA with a constant-region primer. Slightly modified ARM-PCR served as the procedure for the TCR beta libraries. These libraries came from three rounds of nested multiplex PCR. Use of TRBV1-TRBV30 forward primers with a C-beta reverse primer characterized the first two PCR rounds, which lasted around 9 cycles each. One entry per CDR3 protein results from TCRdb running MiXCR on the multiplex PCR reads. Of roughly 330,000 distinct CDR3 sequences listed, 65% are singletons. This chain joins TRBV4-1 and TRBJ2-7; 9 bases are a match to TRBD2. The TCR comes from a man aged 35 to 55 with primary liver carcinoma and hepatitis B virus infection. Input material: peripheral blood. CDR3 sequence: CASSQASGKQPYGQYF. The CDR3 region has the DNA TGCGCCAGCAGCCAAGCTAGCGGGAAGCAGCCCTACGGGCAGTACTTC.